The clone carrying this T cell receptor (beta chain) was found once. Its target is unknown. The primer mix had 60 Vbeta and 13 Jbeta primers. Only in-frame clones appear in the TCRdb table, and some are missing; sequencing was by immunoSEQ multiplex PCR. The data contain 150,000 to 200,000 clones, 75% to 85% of them seen just once; the ten biggest clones take up nearly 0.4%. These data originate in a study of cytomegalovirus exposure and HLA in healthy donors. Study-wide context: Early released data comprised around 80 million unique TCRs from HLA-typed donors. General study points: The study designated 150 or so TCR beta chains cytomegalovirus-associated.

There are 15 residues in the CDR3. Germline V gives CDR1 MNHEY, CDR2 SVGAGI. V trimming: 6 bases; J trimming: 2 bases; junction bases outside the gene matches: 3. At the time of sampling, donors were nominally healthy, though unrecorded immune exposures were likely. This receptor was obtained from a male donor in good health and CMV-seropositive. Source material: PBMCs. This chain uses TRBV6-5 with TRBJ2-3; 12 bases are shared with TRBD2. The CDR3 here is CASSRLAGATDTQYF. In DNA, the CDR3 is TGTGCCAGCAGCCGACTAGCGGGGGCCACAGATACGCAGTATTTT.